Listed below are T cell receptor beta chains from one sample, sequenced in a study of CD8+CD57+ T cells in acquired aplastic anemia. TCRdb itself ran the reads through MiXCR, one entry per CDR3 protein. The sample holds a few hundred thousand distinct CDR3 sequences; 34% are singletons and the top ten take around 1.1%. Input material: sorted CD4+, CD8+, or CD8+CD57+ T cells (not recorded which) from PBMCs. The receptor set was obtained from a human donor in good health, serving as a control. Both conserved end residues are trimmed from each CDR3. Rows may omit the clone size; those that give it use once, few, many or a size class.

>TRBV7-9|once
ASSPGQGLSPLH
>TRBV15|NA
ATSSVPRDRARETQY
>TRBV20-1|many
SASQTENTEAF
>TRBV11-1|many
ASSLVVTGQLGEKLF
>TRBV6-1|few
ASTFGQGSAGANVLT
>TRBV7-9|NA
ASSSPGQLNEKLF
>TRBV5-1|many
ASSSRTSGGNYNEQF
>TRBV25-1|few
ASSELESADTQY
>TRBV18|NA
ASSPPIHSGVTYEQY
>TRBV2|many
ASMRDRDNEKLF
>TRBV3-1|NA
ASSQVQGYGGYT
>TRBV29-1|many
SATTTSGISYEQY
>TRBV30|NA
AWSVSGNEAF
>TRBV29-1|NA
SSRLTTDTQY
>TRBV7-9|NA
ASSPGQGDYEQY
>TRBV20-1|NA
SASVGAYGYT
>TRBV7-6|few
ASSLNIQY
>TRBV11-2|many
ASSFLLEERRTDTQY